The entry below gives a single T cell receptor (beta chain) sequence along with its context. Its antigen is as yet unknown. With a much larger clone just one base away, this may be a read error. The sample belongs to a study of T cells in Graves' hyperthyroidism and ophthalmopathy. Overall study context: Peripheral blood was acquired at first diagnosis, ahead of any therapy whatsoever.

The germline gives CDR1 LNHDA, CDR2 SQIVND (reference sequence). The CDR3 sequence is 12 residues long. Diagnosing involved the use of clinical symptoms, serum thyroxine and TRAb, thyroid ultrasound and orbital computed tomography. TCR beta CDR3 sequences were amplified from RNA transcripts. First-round RT-PCR of the TCR CDR3 relied on the HTBI primer set. TCRdb reprocessed the multiplex PCR reads via MiXCR and lists one record per CDR3 protein. The profile shows 400,000 to 500,000 distinct CDR3 sequences, roughly an eighth of them singletons. General study findings and limits: Within blood appeared most thyroid clonotypes that had expanded above 0.001. A 13 V-J signature model discriminated ophthalmopathy versus stable hyperthyroidism.

This receptor was taken from a young woman with Graves' hyperthyroidism. Input material: blood. The chain recombines TRBV19 with TRBJ2-1; D ambiguous. The CDR3 nucleotides are TGTGCCAGTAGTATAGGGGCCGATGAGCAGCTCTTC. Its protein is CASSIGADEQLF. Full variable domain (rest looked up from reference TRBV19 and TRBJ2-1): DGGITQSPKYLFRKEGQNVTLSCEQNLNHDAMYWYRQDPGQGLRLIYYSQIVNDFQKGDIAEGYSVSREKKESFPLTVTSAQKNPTAFYLCASSIGADEQLFGPGTRLTVL.